Listed here is a single TCR beta chain. Its antigen is undetermined. This entry belongs to a study of T cells in Graves' hyperthyroidism and ophthalmopathy. For the study at large: It was at initial diagnosis, before any treatment, that peripheral blood was collected.

The PBMCs were taken from roughly 9.3 ml of fresh peripheral blood. The TCR beta CDR3 regions underwent amplification using RNA transcripts as the source. The primer set for the first-round RT-PCR of the TCR CDR3 was HTBI. A single record per CDR3 protein comes from TCRdb applying MiXCR to the multiplex PCR reads. The sample includes 700,000 or so distinct CDR3 sequences, about 15% of them seen just once. Germline trimming cut 5 bases from V and 3 bases from J; bases unmatched to any gene: 7. The V gene's germline CDR1 is LGHNT and CDR2 FRNRAP. There are 16 residues in the CDR3. Overall study findings and caveats: Most clonotypes expanded in the thyroid (above 0.001) were also present in blood. The model predicted ophthalmopathy a median roughly six months before onset.

This TCR was recovered from a woman between 50 and 59 years old with Graves' ophthalmopathy. V and J are TRBV12-5 and TRBJ1-5, with 10 bases matching TRBD1. Sequenced input: blood. The CDR3 here is CASGTGTGVINQPQHF. Here the CDR3 DNA reads TGTGCTAGTGGTACGGGGACAGGGGTCATCAATCAGCCCCAGCATTTT.